The 28 T cell receptor beta chains listed next were all sequenced from one sample in a study of cytomegalovirus exposure and HLA in healthy donors. Vbeta (60) and Jbeta (13) primers were used in the PCR. Assay used: immunoSEQ multiplex PCR; TCRdb lists only in-frame clones, some missing. The sample lists over 200,000 clones, roughly 79% occurring once. The sample consisted of PBMCs. Source of these receptors: a woman in her thirties or forties in good health and CMV-seronegative.

The chain couples TRBV10-1 to TRBJ2-3, with 8 bases fitting TRBD1. This CDR3 contains 13 residues. Germline CDR1 WNHNN, CDR2 SYGVQD (reference sequence). Unmatched junction bases numbered 1, after V lost 4 bases and J lost 4 bases. CDR3 region: CASSVQGADTQYF. The CDR3 DNA is TGCGCCAGCAGTGTACAGGGGGCAGATACGCAGTATTTT.

The chain is built from TRBV5-4 and TRBJ2-5; possible D gene TRBD1, 5 bases. The CDR3 totals 13 residues. The ends were cut back, 0 bases at V and 6 bases at J, with 9 bases in the middle. CDR1 SGHNT and CDR2 YYREEE come from the germline V gene (reference sequence). The CDR3 reads CASSLVGDQTQYF. The CDR3 nucleotides are TGTGCCAGCAGCTTGGTAGGGGATCAGACCCAGTACTTC.

The chain joins TRBV30 to TRBJ1-4; D uncertain. The germline V and J ends were trimmed by 6 bases and 0 bases, with 14 bases remaining between them. The CDR3 covers 15 residues. Germline CDR1 GTSNPN, CDR2 SVGIG (reference sequence). The DNA for the CDR3 is TGTGCCTGCCGGAACCTCGGGGCAACTAATGAAAAACTGTTTTTT. Protein product: CACRNLGATNEKLFF.

This clone was recorded once. This chain uses TRBV19 with TRBJ1-2; possible D gene TRBD1, 5 bases. Trimming left V 1 base short and J 7 bases short, with 19 bases between. The CDR3 totals 16 residues. Germline assignment: CDR1 LNHDA and CDR2 SQIVND (reference sequence). This CDR3 reads CASSIVSGGSVFGYTF. CDR3 DNA: TGTGCCAGTAGTATAGTGTCCGGGGGATCCGTGTTTGGCTACACCTTC. The whole variable domain, filled in from reference TRBV19 and TRBJ1-2, reads DGGITQSPKYLFRKEGQNVTLSCEQNLNHDAMYWYRQDPGQGLRLIYYSQIVNDFQKGDIAEGYSVSREKKESFPLTVTSAQKNPTAFYLCASSIVSGGSVFGYTFGSGTRLTVV.

This sequence joins TRBV5-1 and TRBJ2-5; 9 bases are shared with TRBD1. Germline trimming cut 4 bases from V and 4 bases from J; bases unmatched to any gene: 8. Germline V gene data show CDR1 as SGHRS and CDR2 as YFSETQ. The CDR3 consists of 15 residues. CDR3 amino acids: CASSVRTGALETQYF. Here the CDR3 DNA reads TGCGCCAGCAGCGTACGGACAGGGGCTTTAGAGACCCAGTACTTC.

DNA of the CDR3: TGTGCCAGCAGCCGCTCGGACAGGGGGCGCACAGATACGCAGTATTTT. Protein sequence: CASSRSDRGRTDTQYF. The chain combines TRBV5-4 with TRBJ2-3, with 11 bases that match TRBD1. J was trimmed by 1 base and V by 4 bases; bases with no gene match: 5. In germline, CDR1 is SGHNT, CDR2 YYREEE (reference sequence). CDR3 length equals 16 residues.

The chain is built from TRBV7-2 and TRBJ2-1; the D gene is possibly TRBD2 (5 bases). V lost 5 bases and J lost 10, with 15 bases in between. In germline, CDR1 is SGHTA, CDR2 FQGNSA. This CDR3 contains 13 residues. This chain's CDR3 is CASSQERSGEQFF. CDR3 sequence (DNA): TGTGCCAGCAGCCAAGAGCGGTCTGGGGAGCAGTTCTTC.

The chain couples TRBV23-1 to TRBJ2-7; a weak D match, TRBD1 (6 bases). TRBV23-1 belongs to the ORF category, with a function that is uncertain. Trimming took 5 bases from V and 4 from J, leaving 21 bases between them. The CDR3 runs 16 residues. CDR3 bases: TGCGCCAGCAGTGAAGGTGTAGGACAGATAACATACGAGCAGTACTTC. Its protein product is CASSEGVGQITYEQYF.

The CDR3 loop reads CASSQDPGVGNTIYF. CDR3 bases: TGCGCCAGCAGCCAAGATCCAGGGGTAGGGAACACCATATATTTT. This chain connects TRBV4-3 to TRBJ1-3; D is perhaps TRBD1 (6 bases). Germline V gene lookup returns CDR1 LGHNA and CDR2 YSLEER. The V and J ends lost 0 bases and 7 bases respectively, with 13 bases between them. The CDR3 sequence is 15 residues long.

V gene TRBV5-8 combines with J gene TRBJ2-7; D might be TRBD2 (5 bases). Trimming removed 4 bases at V and 1 base at J, with 12 bases between. This CDR3 is built from 14 residues. Germline loops: CDR1 SGHTS, CDR2 YDEGEE. CDR3 DNA: TGTGCCAGCAGCAGACCGGGGTCATCCTACGAGCAGTACTTC. It yields the protein CASSRPGSSYEQYF.

In DNA form, the CDR3 reads TGTGCCATCCGGGACAGGGACACCGGGGAGCTGTTTTTT. Its protein is CAIRDRDTGELFF. This sequence joins TRBV10-3 and TRBJ2-2; 9 bases are shared with TRBD1. This CDR3 has 13 residues. V shed 8 bases, J shed 3 bases, and the junction held 1 base outside the gene matches. Germline V gene data show CDR1 as ENHRY and CDR2 as SYGVKD.

The V call is TRBV5-1, the J call TRBJ1-1; 9 bases agree with TRBD1. V lost 2 bases and J lost 6; bases outside the gene matches: 2. The germline gives CDR1 SGHRS, CDR2 YFSETQ. The CDR3 length is 13 residues. The CDR3: CASSFTGGPEAFF. CDR3 bases: TGCGCCAGCAGCTTTACAGGGGGCCCTGAAGCTTTCTTT.

This clone is a singleton in its sample. The chain is built from TRBV11-2 and TRBJ2-2; 7 bases line up with TRBD1. Trimming at V came to 5 bases and at J to 7 bases, leaving 4 bases not matched to a gene. The CDR3 runs to 13 residues. The germline V gene has CDR1 SGHAT and CDR2 FQNNGV. The CDR3 loop is CASSQDRLGELFF. DNA of the CDR3: TGTGCCAGCAGCCAGGACAGGCTCGGGGAGCTGTTTTTT.

This clone was counted between two and nine times. V and J are TRBV5-4 and TRBJ1-4; 8 nucleotides match TRBD1. The CDR3 sequence is 15 residues long. The V gene's germline CDR1 is SGHNT and CDR2 YYREEE (reference sequence). The V segment lost 3 bases and the J segment 3 bases; nucleotides outside the gene matches: 4. CDR3 in DNA: TGTGCCAGCAGCTCAAACAGGGGGTCTAATGAAAAACTGTTTTTT. Amino acids: CASSSNRGSNEKLFF.

The rearrangement uses TRBV6-1 and TRBJ1-2, with D perhaps TRBD1 (6 bases). The V gene's germline CDR1 is MNHNS and CDR2 SASEGT. Trimming took off 1 base at V and 4 bases at J, with 13 bases between the two ends. The CDR3 covers 15 residues. The CDR3 reads CASSEVGGLGYGYTF. The CDR3 coding sequence is TGTGCCAGCAGTGAAGTGGGGGGGCTGGGCTATGGCTACACCTTC.

CDR3 in DNA: TGTGCCAGTACCTCGAACCGGGACAACTCTGGAAACACCATATATTTT. This sequence encodes CASTSNRDNSGNTIYF. The chain employs TRBV19 and TRBJ1-3; the D gene is possibly TRBD1 (6 bases). CDR1 is LNHDA and CDR2 is SQIVND in the germline V gene (reference sequence). V lost 7 bases, J lost 0 bases, and 16 bases lay in between. This CDR3 comprises 16 residues.

This clone was seen just once. Written as DNA, the CDR3 is TGTGCCAGTAGTGAGAAGGGGTTCTACGAGCAGTACTTC. Amino acid sequence: CASSEKGFYEQYF. The chain has TRBV19 and TRBJ2-7, with D tentatively TRBD1 (5 bases). Germline-derived CDR1 and CDR2 are LNHDA and SQIVND (reference sequence). The CDR3 length is 13 residues. V lost 5 bases to trimming and J lost 3 bases, with 11 bases between them.

The chain recombines TRBV2 with TRBJ2-1, with a possible D match to TRBD1 (6 bases). V lost 3 bases and J 2 bases, leaving 8 bases between the germline ends. CDR3 length: 14 residues. Germline V lookup: CDR1 SNHLY, CDR2 FYNNEI. The CDR3 DNA sequence: TGTGCCAGCAGTGACAGGGGCCCCTACAATGAGCAGTTCTTC. Translation: CASSDRGPYNEQFF.

The chain carries TRBV11-3 and TRBJ2-2, with D possibly TRBD1 on 6 matching bases. Germline-derived CDR1 and CDR2 are SGHNT and YENEEA. The CDR3 is 15 amino acids. Trimming shortened V by 5 bases and J by 6 bases, and 16 bases separated the two germline ends. CDR3 DNA sequence: TGTGCCAGCAGCAAACAGGGCACCTCTCCCGGGGAGCTGTTTTTT. Protein product: CASSKQGTSPGELFF. Using reference TRBV11-3 and TRBJ2-2 for the parts outside the CDR3, the full variable domain is EAGVVQSPRYKIIEKKQPVAFWCNPISGHNTLYWYLQNLGQGPELLIRYENEEAVDDSQLPKDRFSAERLKGVDSTLKIQPAELGDSAVYLCASSKQGTSPGELFFGEGSRLTVL.

V gene TRBV7-6 combines with J gene TRBJ1-1; D gene ambiguous. V lost 1 base and J 0 bases, leaving 12 bases between the germline ends. The CDR3 extends over 16 amino acids. CDR1 and CDR2 (germline): SGHVS, FNYEAQ. CDR3 sequence: CASSLGGGLMNTEAFF. Written as DNA, the CDR3 is TGTGCCAGCAGCTTAGGCGGAGGGTTGATGAACACTGAAGCTTTCTTT.

This chain joins TRBV30 and TRBJ2-5; D might be TRBD2 (6 bases). From germline, CDR1 is GTSNPN and CDR2 SVGIG (reference sequence). V lost 2 bases to trimming and J lost 11 bases, with 18 bases between them. This CDR3 is built from 13 residues. The chain's CDR3 is CAWSLPAGKQQYF. The CDR3, as DNA: TGTGCCTGGAGTCTCCCGGCGGGGAAACAGCAGTACTTC.

The V call is TRBV18, the J call TRBJ2-2; D remains unclear. The CDR3 consists of 16 residues. The germline CDR1 and CDR2 sequences are KGHSH and LQKENI. V lost 3 bases and J lost 6, with 17 bases in between. The chain's CDR3 is CASSPEEFVGAGELFF. DNA of the CDR3: TGTGCCAGCTCACCTGAGGAGTTCGTGGGTGCCGGGGAGCTGTTTTTT.

The V call is TRBV27, the J call TRBJ1-6, with a weak D call TRBD1 (6 bases). CDR1 is MNHEY, CDR2 SMNVEV, per germline (reference sequence). V was shortened by 3 bases and J by 4 bases, with 22 bases between the two germline ends. CDR3 length: 19 residues. CDR3 coding DNA: TGTGCCAGCAGTTTTAGTCTCCCGGGTAGGGGGAATTATAATTCACCCCTCCACTTT. This sequence encodes CASSFSLPGRGNYNSPLHF.

The chain uses TRBV11-2 and TRBJ2-7, with D perhaps matching TRBD1 or TRBD2 (6 bases each). The germline gives CDR1 SGHAT, CDR2 FQNNGV. The CDR3 extends over 14 amino acids. The V gene lost 5 bases and the J gene lost 3 bases, with 14 bases spanning the gap. For the CDR3, the DNA is TGTGCCAGCAGCATAGGGGGAGGTAACTACGAGCAGTACTTC. This codes for CASSIGGGNYEQYF.

V and J are TRBV6-5 and TRBJ1-4; perhaps TRBD1 as D (6 bases). CDR1 and CDR2 from the germline V gene are MNHEY and SVGAGI. V dropped 6 bases and J dropped 8 bases, with 19 bases sitting between them. This CDR3 region has 15 residues. CDR3 nucleotides: TGTGCCAGCAGAGGGAACAGGGCTGAGGGCGAAAAACTGTTTTTT. It encodes CASRGNRAEGEKLFF.

The chain is built from TRBV28 and TRBJ1-2; 7 bases align to TRBD1. Trimming removed 11 bases from V and 7 bases from J; junction bases left unmatched: 13. Per germline, CDR1 MDHEN and CDR2 SYDVKM. The CDR3 is 13 amino acids. The CDR3: CAVRGTVLGGYTF. CDR3 bases: TGTGCCGTCAGGGGGACGGTGTTAGGTGGCTACACCTTC.

The V gene is TRBV7-9, the J gene TRBJ2-3; 8 nucleotides agree with TRBD2. The CDR3 loop spans 17 amino acids. Per germline, CDR1 SEHNR and CDR2 FQNEAQ (reference sequence). J was trimmed by 0 bases and V by 0 bases; bases with no gene match: 5. This CDR3 is CASSLAAGGPSTDTQYF. CDR3 nucleotide sequence: TGTGCCAGCAGCTTAGCTGCGGGGGGACCCAGCACAGATACGCAGTATTTT.

The chain joins TRBV5-4 to TRBJ1-2, with D possibly being TRBD1 (6 bases). The CDR3 is 15 residues long. From germline, CDR1 is SGHNT and CDR2 YYREEE (reference sequence). The V end was cut by 3 bases, the J end by 2 bases, with 14 bases between. The CDR3 reads CASSSRNTGNYGYTF. CDR3 DNA sequence: TGTGCCAGCAGCTCACGAAACACAGGGAACTATGGCTACACCTTC.